One sample yielded the 20 T cell receptor beta chains listed below, sequenced in a study of blood T cell repertoires in COVID-19. Profiled with immunoSEQ multiplex PCR; TCRdb holds only in-frame clones, not every one. Of roughly 410,000 clones listed, around 87% are singletons. The specimen was peripheral blood. The receptors were sampled from a woman aged 60-75 years with COVID-19, enrolled during active disease.

This clone appeared a single time. The rearrangement links TRBV6-5 to TRBJ2-7; 7 bases are a match to TRBD1. The CDR3 contains 14 residues. Germline CDR1 reads MNHEY; CDR2 reads SVGAGI. Trimming at V came to 2 bases and at J to 3 bases, leaving 4 bases not matched to a gene. The CDR3 protein is CASSYRQGVYEQYF. DNA of the CDR3: TGTGCCAGCAGTTACCGACAGGGAGTCTACGAGCAGTACTTC.

The gene calls are TRBV6-5 and TRBJ2-7; D is possibly TRBD2 (6 bases). The CDR3 has 15 amino acids. The germline gives CDR1 MNHEY, CDR2 SVGAGI. Trimming pared 6 bases from V and 6 bases from J, leaving 21 bases between. The chain's CDR3 is CASRRQGRGAGEQYF. DNA of the CDR3: TGTGCCAGCAGAAGACAAGGACGCGGGGCAGGCGAGCAGTACTTC.

This rearrangement joins TRBV6-6 to TRBJ2-2; the D gene is possibly TRBD2 (7 bases). There are 13 residues in the CDR3. Germline lookup yields CDR1 MNHNY and CDR2 SVGAGI (reference sequence). Trimming removed 8 bases from V and 7 bases from J, with 14 bases in between. The CDR3 coding sequence is TGTGCCAGCCTGGGGGGGGCCAGCGGGGAGCTGTTTTTT. It specifies CASLGGASGELFF.

This sequence joins TRBV2 and TRBJ1-3, with 8 positions matching TRBD1. Germline trimming cut 8 bases from V and 3 bases from J; bases unmatched to any gene: 9. The CDR3 runs to 15 residues. CDR1 SNHLY and CDR2 FYNNEI come from the germline V gene. The CDR3 bases are TGTGCCAGCGTTACGCAGGGGGCGGGTGGAAACACCATATATTTT. Its protein is CASVTQGAGGNTIYF.

The V gene is TRBV7-2, the J gene TRBJ2-3; no clear D. Per germline, CDR1 SGHTA and CDR2 FQGNSA. There are 13 residues in the CDR3. Trimming took off 5 bases at V and 6 bases at J, with 12 bases between the two ends. Written as DNA, the CDR3 is TGTGCCAGCAGCCCCAGCATTAGCGATACGCAGTATTTT. This encodes CASSPSISDTQYF. Based on the CDR3 plus reference TRBV7-2 and TRBJ2-3, the full variable domain is GAGVSQSPSNKVTEKGKDVELRCDPISGHTALYWYRQSLGQGLEFLIYFQGNSAPDKSGLPSDRFSAERTGGSVSTLTIQRTQQEDSAVYLCASSPSISDTQYFGPGTRLTVL.

About this clone: The germline gene is not matched at one end of the junction; a read error may be the cause. The genes are TRBV7-9 and TRBJ2-3; 9 bases agree with TRBD2. Germline CDR1 reads SEHNR; CDR2 reads FQNEAQ (reference sequence). This CDR3 is built from 15 residues. The CDR3 loop is CASSLAGANTDTQYF. CDR3 sequence (DNA): TGTGCCAGTAGCTTAGCGGGGGCCAACACAGATACGCAGTATTTT. The variable domain in full, completed from reference TRBV7-9 and TRBJ2-3, reads DTGVSQNPRHKITKRGQNVTFRCDPISEHNRLYWYRQTLGQGPEFLTYFQNEAQLEKSRLLSDRFSAERPKGSFSTLEIQRTEQGDSAMYLCASSLAGANTDTQYFGPGTRLTVL.

The chain couples TRBV6-5 to TRBJ2-2; possibly TRBD1 for D (5 bases). Germline V gene sequence: CDR1 MNHEY, CDR2 SVGAGI. CDR3 length: 14 residues. V shed 5 bases and J shed 7 bases, with 14 bases lying between them. CDR3 DNA: TGTGCCAGCAGTACAGGAGTAGGGATCGGGGAGCTGTTTTTT. Encoded protein: CASSTGVGIGELFF.

About this clone: Compared with germline, one end of the junction differs, possibly owing to a read error. The V gene is TRBV5-1, the J gene TRBJ1-1; D might be TRBD1 (6 bases). Germline V gene lookup returns CDR1 SGHRS and CDR2 YFSETQ. The CDR3 consists of 15 residues. As DNA, the CDR3 is TGCGCCAGCAGCTTGTCGGGGACACCGAACACTGGAGCTTTCTTT. Translating gives CASSLSGTPNTGAFF.

This clone appeared once. CDR3 coding DNA: TGTGCCAGCAGTGAAAGAGGGACAGGGGGCGATGGCTACACCTTC. Amino acids: CASSERGTGGDGYTF. V and J are TRBV2 and TRBJ1-2; 12 bases agree with TRBD1. V shed 2 bases, J shed 6 bases, and the junction held 4 bases outside the gene matches. The CDR3 totals 15 residues. Germline-derived CDR1 and CDR2 are SNHLY and FYNNEI.

The chain carries TRBV2 and TRBJ2-2; TRBD2 might be the D (6 bases). V dropped 6 bases and J dropped 9 bases, with 11 bases sitting between them. The germline V gene encodes CDR1 SNHLY and CDR2 FYNNEI. This CDR3 is built from 12 residues. DNA of the CDR3: TGTGCCAGCAGCGGGGGTGGATGGGAGCTGTTTTTT. Protein product: CASSGGGWELFF.

The chain combines TRBV6-4 with TRBJ2-6, with 11 bases fitting TRBD1. The CDR3 is 18 residues long. Looked up from germline, CDR1 is MRHNA and CDR2 is SNTAGT. V dropped 4 bases and J dropped 2; count of bases not matched to a gene: 7. The chain's CDR3 is CASSVGGTGGAGANVLTF. The CDR3 nucleotides are TGTGCCAGCAGTGTTGGAGGGACAGGGGGTGCTGGGGCCAACGTCCTGACTTTC.

This chain links TRBV2 with TRBJ1-4; TRBD1 aligns across 8 bases. The junction had 8 bases not matched to a gene; V was cut back by 6 bases and J by 8 bases. The CDR3 is made up of 14 amino acids. Per germline, CDR1 SNHLY and CDR2 FYNNEI. This chain's CDR3 is CASSPDRGDEKLFF. The CDR3 DNA is TGTGCCAGCAGCCCTGACAGGGGAGACGAAAAACTGTTTTTT.

The rearrangement joins TRBV15 to TRBJ1-3; possible D gene TRBD1, 6 bases. Germline loops: CDR1 LNHNV, CDR2 YYDKDF (reference sequence). The length of the CDR3 is 15 residues. Trimming cost V 0 bases and J 7 bases, with 13 bases left between them. CDR3 loop: CATSRDRGSGNTIYF. CDR3 DNA: TGTGCCACCAGCAGAGACAGGGGCTCAGGGAACACCATATATTTT.

This clone came up a few times. The V call is TRBV7-2, the J call TRBJ2-5, with D perhaps matching TRBD2 (6 bases). Germline CDR1 and CDR2: SGHTA and FQGNSA. The CDR3 consists of 12 residues. The V end lost 10 bases, the J end lost 6 bases, and 15 bases lay between the germline ends. This CDR3 reads CATGQGGQTQYF. The CDR3 nucleotides are TGTGCCACCGGGCAGGGAGGACAGACCCAGTACTTC.

J is TRBJ2-3 and V is TRBV5-1; TRBD1 aligns across 7 bases. This CDR3 has 14 residues. CDR1 is SGHRS, CDR2 YFSETQ, per germline. V lost 4 bases, J lost 5 bases, and 7 bases stayed unmatched. The CDR3 sequence is CASSADRVGDTQYF. DNA for the CDR3: TGCGCCAGCAGCGCAGACAGGGTCGGAGATACGCAGTATTTT.

The table lists this clone with a count of one. Relative to the germline gene, one junction end is altered; a read error may explain this. The chain recombines TRBV6-6 with TRBJ2-2, with a weak D call TRBD2 (6 bases). CDR1 MNHNY and CDR2 SVGAGI come from the germline V gene (reference sequence). CDR3 length equals 12 residues. CDR3 coding DNA: TGTGCCAGCACGGACTACACTGGGGAGCTGTTTTTT. This translates into CASTDYTGELFF.

The chain employs TRBV5-1 and TRBJ2-5; tentative D call: TRBD1 (5 bases). CDR3 length: 16 amino acids. Germline lookup yields CDR1 SGHRS and CDR2 YFSETQ. Trimming took off 1 base at V and 2 bases at J, with 15 bases between the two ends. CDR3 loop: CASSLRGHELQETQYF. CDR3 DNA: TGCGCCAGCAGCTTGAGAGGACATGAGCTTCAAGAGACCCAGTACTTC.

V is TRBV15 and J is TRBJ1-1, with TRBD1 matching over 10 bases. Germline V lookup: CDR1 LNHNV, CDR2 YYDKDF (reference sequence). The CDR3 extends over 15 amino acids. V lost 3 bases and J lost 6; bases outside the gene matches: 7. CDR3 sequence: CATSSRTGGFSEAFF. The DNA for the CDR3 is TGTGCCACCAGCAGTAGGACAGGGGGATTCTCTGAAGCTTTCTTT. Drawing the rest from reference TRBV15 and TRBJ1-1, the complete variable domain is DAMVIQNPRYQVTQFGKPVTLSCSQTLNHNVMYWYQQKSSQAPKLLFHYYDKDFNNEADTPDNFQSRRPNTSFCFLDIRSPGLGDTAMYLCATSSRTGGFSEAFFGQGTRLTVV.

The chain has TRBV15 and TRBJ1-2; 9 bases match TRBD1. The germline V gene has CDR1 LNHNV and CDR2 YYDKDF (reference sequence). The length of the CDR3 is 14 residues. V gave up 1 base and J gave up 8 bases; unmatched junction bases: 5. CDR3 amino acids: CATSRAGQGRGYTF. The CDR3 nucleotides read TGTGCCACCAGCAGAGCGGGACAGGGTCGAGGCTACACCTTC.

The CDR3 sequence: CASSESQGASPLHF. The CDR3 bases are TGTGCCAGCAGTGAGTCCCAGGGGGCTTCACCCCTCCACTTT. This chain uses TRBV2 with TRBJ1-6, with TRBD1 matching over 8 bases. The CDR3 has 14 amino acids. Germline V CDR1 and CDR2: SNHLY, FYNNEI. V trimming: 3 bases; J trimming: 9 bases; junction bases outside the gene matches: 4.